Listed below are T cell receptor beta chains from one sample, sequenced in a study of blood T cell dynamics during melanoma immunotherapy. The method was immunoSEQ multiplex PCR; TCRdb's version includes in-frame clones alone and lacks a portion of them. The sample includes roughly 23,000 clones, roughly nine tenths of them seen just once. The specimen comprised blood, sampled from a patient treated with checkpoint blockade. The receptors stem from a human donor with melanoma. Both conserved end residues are part of each CDR3. D genes are given only for firm matches. A clone size is listed for some rows: how often the clone was seen (once, few, many), or a class if it is expanded.

V gene: TRBV6-5; J gene: TRBJ1-6; D gene: -; CDR3 length: 13; clone size: -; CDR3 DNA: TGTGCCAGCAGGGCCTTCGGGGTTTCACCCCTCCACTTT; CDR3 protein: CASRAFGVSPLHF
V gene: TRBV10-1; J gene: TRBJ1-1; D gene: TRBD1; CDR3 length: 13; clone size: -; CDR3 DNA: TGCGCCAGCCGAGGGGGCCCGAACACTGAAGCTTTCTTT; CDR3 protein: CASRGGPNTEAFF
V gene: TRBV7-9; J gene: TRBJ1-2; D gene: -; CDR3 length: 13; clone size: -; CDR3 DNA: TGTGCCAGCAGCTTAACCAGGGACTATGGCTACACCTTC; CDR3 protein: CASSLTRDYGYTF
V gene: TRBV30; J gene: TRBJ2-1; D gene: TRBD1; CDR3 length: 15; clone size: -; CDR3 DNA: TGTGCCTGGAGTCCCGACAGGGGGTCAGGGAATGAGCAGTTCTTC; CDR3 protein: CAWSPDRGSGNEQFF
V gene: TRBV5-1; J gene: TRBJ2-7; D gene: TRBD2; CDR3 length: 15; clone size: -; CDR3 DNA: TGCGCCAGCAGCTTCCTGGGAGGGGCTAACTACGAGCAGTACTTC; CDR3 protein: CASSFLGGANYEQYF
V gene: TRBV11-2; J gene: TRBJ2-7; D gene: -; CDR3 length: 15; clone size: -; CDR3 DNA: TGTGCCAGCAGCTTAGACTCCCAGGGCTCCTACGAGCAGTACTTC; CDR3 protein: CASSLDSQGSYEQYF
V gene: TRBV6-5; J gene: TRBJ1-2; D gene: -; CDR3 length: 12; clone size: -; CDR3 DNA: TGTGCCAGCAGGAACGGAGACTATGGCTACACCTTC; CDR3 protein: CASRNGDYGYTF
V gene: TRBV12-5; J gene: TRBJ2-7; D gene: TRBD1; CDR3 length: 14; clone size: -; CDR3 DNA: TGTGCTAGTGGTCCACAGGGGATAGGCCACGAGCAGTACTTC; CDR3 protein: CASGPQGIGHEQYF
V gene: TRBV19; J gene: TRBJ1-5; D gene: -; CDR3 length: 14; clone size: few; CDR3 DNA: TGTGCCAGTAGCGCCGCCCGGGACCTCCAGCCCCAGCATTTT; CDR3 protein: CASSAARDLQPQHF
V gene: TRBV11-2; J gene: TRBJ1-5; D gene: -; CDR3 length: 14; clone size: -; CDR3 DNA: TGTGCCAGCAGCTTCTGGGGTGACAATCAGCCCCAGCATTTT; CDR3 protein: CASSFWGDNQPQHF
V gene: TRBV28; J gene: TRBJ1-3; D gene: -; CDR3 length: 13; clone size: -; CDR3 DNA: TGTGCCAGCATTACAGGTTCGGGAAACACCATATATTTT; CDR3 protein: CASITGSGNTIYF
V gene: TRBV5-1; J gene: TRBJ2-3; D gene: TRBD2; CDR3 length: 16; clone size: -; CDR3 DNA: TGCGCCAGCAGCTTGGGGGTGTACGGGAGGGGAAATACGCAGTATTTT; CDR3 protein: CASSLGVYGRGNTQYF
V gene: TRBV5-6; J gene: TRBJ1-1; D gene: -; CDR3 length: 13; clone size: once; CDR3 DNA: TGTGCCAGCAGCTTGGTGGGTTTGGCTGAAGCTTTCTTT; CDR3 protein: CASSLVGLAEAFF